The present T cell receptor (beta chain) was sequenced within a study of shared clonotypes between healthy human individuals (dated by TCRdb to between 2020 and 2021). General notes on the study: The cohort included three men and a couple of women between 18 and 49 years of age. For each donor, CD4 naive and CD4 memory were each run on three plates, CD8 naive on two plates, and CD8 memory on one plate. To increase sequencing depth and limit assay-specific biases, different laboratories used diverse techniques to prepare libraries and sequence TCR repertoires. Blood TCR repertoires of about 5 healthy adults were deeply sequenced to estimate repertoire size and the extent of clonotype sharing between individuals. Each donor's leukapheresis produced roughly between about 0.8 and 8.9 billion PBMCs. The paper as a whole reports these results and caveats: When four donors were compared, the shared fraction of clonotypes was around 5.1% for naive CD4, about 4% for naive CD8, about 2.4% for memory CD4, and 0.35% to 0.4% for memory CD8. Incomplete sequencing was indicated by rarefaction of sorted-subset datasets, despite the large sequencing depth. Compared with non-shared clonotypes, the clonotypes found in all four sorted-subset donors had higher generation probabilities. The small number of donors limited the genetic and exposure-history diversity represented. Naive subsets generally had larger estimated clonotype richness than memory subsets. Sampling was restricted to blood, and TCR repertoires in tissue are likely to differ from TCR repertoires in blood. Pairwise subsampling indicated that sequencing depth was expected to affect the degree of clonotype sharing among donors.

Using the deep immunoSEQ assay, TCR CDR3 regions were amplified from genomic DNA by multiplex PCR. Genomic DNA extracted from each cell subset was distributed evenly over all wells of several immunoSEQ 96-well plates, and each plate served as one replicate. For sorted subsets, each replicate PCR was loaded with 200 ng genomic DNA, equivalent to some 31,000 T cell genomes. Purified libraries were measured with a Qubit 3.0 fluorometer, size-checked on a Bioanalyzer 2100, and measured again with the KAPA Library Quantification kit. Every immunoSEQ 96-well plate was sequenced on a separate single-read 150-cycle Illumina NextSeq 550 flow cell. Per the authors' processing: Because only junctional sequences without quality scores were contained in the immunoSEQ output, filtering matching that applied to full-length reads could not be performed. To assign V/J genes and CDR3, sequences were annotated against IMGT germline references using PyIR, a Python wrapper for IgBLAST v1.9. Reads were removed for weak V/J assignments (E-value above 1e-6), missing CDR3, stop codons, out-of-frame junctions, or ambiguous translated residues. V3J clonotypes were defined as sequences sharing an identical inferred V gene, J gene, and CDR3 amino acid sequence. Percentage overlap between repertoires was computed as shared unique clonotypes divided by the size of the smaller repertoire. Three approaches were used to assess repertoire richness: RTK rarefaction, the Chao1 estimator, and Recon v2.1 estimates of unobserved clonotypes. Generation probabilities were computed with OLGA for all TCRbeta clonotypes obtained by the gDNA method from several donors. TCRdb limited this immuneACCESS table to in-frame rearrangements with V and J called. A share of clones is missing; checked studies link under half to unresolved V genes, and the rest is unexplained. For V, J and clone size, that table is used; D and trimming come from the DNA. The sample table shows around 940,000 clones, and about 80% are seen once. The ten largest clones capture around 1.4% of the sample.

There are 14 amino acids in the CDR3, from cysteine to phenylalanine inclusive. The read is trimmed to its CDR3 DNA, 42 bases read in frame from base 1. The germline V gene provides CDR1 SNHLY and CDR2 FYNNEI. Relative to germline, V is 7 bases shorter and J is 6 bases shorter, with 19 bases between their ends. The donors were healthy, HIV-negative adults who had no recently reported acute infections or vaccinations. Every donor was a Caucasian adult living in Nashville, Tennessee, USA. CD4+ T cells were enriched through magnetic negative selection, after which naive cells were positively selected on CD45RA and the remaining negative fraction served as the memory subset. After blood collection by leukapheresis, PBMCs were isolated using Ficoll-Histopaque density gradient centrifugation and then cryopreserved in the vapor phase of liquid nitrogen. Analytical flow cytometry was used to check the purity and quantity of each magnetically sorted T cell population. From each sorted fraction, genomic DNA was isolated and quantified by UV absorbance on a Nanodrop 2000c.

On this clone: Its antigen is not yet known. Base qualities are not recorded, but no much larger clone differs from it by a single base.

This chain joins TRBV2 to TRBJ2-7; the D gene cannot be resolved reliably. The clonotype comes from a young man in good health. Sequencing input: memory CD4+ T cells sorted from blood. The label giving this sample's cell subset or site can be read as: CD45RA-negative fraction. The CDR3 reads CASTPINHGIEQYF. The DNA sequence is TGTGCCAGCACCCCGATCAATCATGGGATCGAGCAGTACTTC.